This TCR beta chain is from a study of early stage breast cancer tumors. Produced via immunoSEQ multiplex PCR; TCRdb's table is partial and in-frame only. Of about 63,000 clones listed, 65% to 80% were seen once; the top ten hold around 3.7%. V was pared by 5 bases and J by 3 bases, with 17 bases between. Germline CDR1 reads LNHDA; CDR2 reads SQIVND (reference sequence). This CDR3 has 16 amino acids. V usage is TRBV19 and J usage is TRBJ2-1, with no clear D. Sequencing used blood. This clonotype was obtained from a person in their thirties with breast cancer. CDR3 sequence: CASSSVKESFYNEQFF. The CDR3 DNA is TGTGCCAGTAGTTCGGTCAAAGAATCTTTCTACAATGAGCAGTTCTTC.